What follows are 28 T cell receptor beta chains derived from one specimen sequenced in a study of shared T cell receptors in the human thymus. Clones were read by immunoSEQ multiplex PCR, and TCRdb kept only the in-frame ones, dropping some. The sample lists some 640,000 clones; around 87% were seen once. The same sample was also used in a study of human thymus T cells.

The source material was thymocytes. The receptors come from a boy under three years old with a congenital heart defect.

The V gene is TRBV4-3, the J gene TRBJ2-1; D gene ambiguous. Germline CDR1 is LGHNA and CDR2 is YSLEER. This CDR3 is built from 16 residues. The germline V and J ends were trimmed by 1 base and 2 bases, with 12 bases remaining between them. This CDR3 is CASSQGPPITYNEQFF. The CDR3 region has the DNA TGCGCCAGCAGCCAAGGTCCGCCTATTACCTACAATGAGCAGTTCTTC.

The rearrangement joins TRBV28 to TRBJ1-5, with D possibly being TRBD1 (5 bases). This CDR3 region has 13 residues. Germline V lookup: CDR1 MDHEN, CDR2 SYDVKM. V was pared by 6 bases and J by 1 base, with 7 bases between. The DNA of the CDR3 is TGTGCCAGCAGGACAGTAAGCAATCAGCCCCAGCATTTT. Its translation: CASRTVSNQPQHF. The full variable domain, its missing parts supplied by reference TRBV28 and TRBJ1-5, is DVKVTQSSRYLVKRTGEKVFLECVQDMDHENMFWYRQDPGLGLRLIYFSYDVKMKEKGDIPEGYSVSREKKERFSLILESASTNQTSMYLCASRTVSNQPQHFGDGTRLSIL.

The gene calls are TRBV6-5 and TRBJ2-7; D not resolved. This CDR3 comprises 15 residues. CDR1 is MNHEY, CDR2 SVGAGI, per germline. The germline V and J ends were trimmed by 7 bases and 0 bases, with 16 bases remaining between them. CDR3 nucleotides: TGTGCCAGCAACGCAGGTTGGCAGGACTCCTACGAGCAGTACTTC. Translation: CASNAGWQDSYEQYF.

This chain connects TRBV7-8 to TRBJ2-3; tentative D call: TRBD2 (5 bases). Per germline, CDR1 SGHVS and CDR2 FQNEAQ. V lost 1 base, J lost 5 bases, and 13 bases lay in between. The CDR3 contains 15 residues. The CDR3 nucleotides are TGTGCCAGCAGCTTAGTAGTCGGGATCCGAGATACGCAGTATTTT. It encodes CASSLVVGIRDTQYF.

V and J are TRBV5-4 and TRBJ2-5; maybe TRBD1 (5 bases). The germline V gene encodes CDR1 SGHNT and CDR2 YYREEE (reference sequence). The CDR3 is made up of 14 amino acids. V lost 5 bases, J lost 1 base, and 12 bases lay in between. Here the CDR3 DNA reads TGTGCCAGCAGGCAGGGTAGAGGCCAAGAGACCCAGTACTTC. This encodes CASRQGRGQETQYF. Variable domain in full (rest from reference TRBV5-4 and TRBJ2-5): ETGVTQSPTHLIKTRGQQVTLRCSSQSGHNTVSWYQQALGQGPQFIFQYYREEENGRGNFPPRFSGLQFPNYSSELNVNALELDDSALYLCASRQGRGQETQYFGPGTRLLVL.

The chain uses TRBV2 and TRBJ2-3, with 13 bases identical to TRBD2. Trimming at V came to 6 bases and at J to 1 base, leaving 4 bases not matched to a gene. CDR1 SNHLY and CDR2 FYNNEI come from the germline V gene. The CDR3 runs 16 residues. DNA for the CDR3: TGTGCCAGCAGCCCCGGGACTAGCGGGGGCACAGATACGCAGTATTTT. The encoded protein is CASSPGTSGGTDTQYF.

The chain employs TRBV9 and TRBJ2-1; D unresolved. CDR1 and CDR2 from the germline V gene are SGDLS and YYNGEE. There are 11 residues in the CDR3. V was shortened by 0 bases and J by 10 bases, with 5 bases between the two germline ends. The CDR3 spells CASSVGLEQFF. The CDR3 DNA reads TGTGCCAGCAGCGTAGGCCTAGAGCAGTTCTTC.

The gene calls are TRBV2 and TRBJ2-7, with 9 bases fitting TRBD1. The V gene's germline CDR1 is SNHLY and CDR2 FYNNEI. Trimming took 6 bases from V and 3 from J; bases not matched to a gene: 9. The CDR3 has 15 residues. The CDR3 region is CASRPGQGILYEQYF. The DNA of the CDR3 is TGTGCCAGCAGACCGGGACAGGGAATCCTCTACGAGCAGTACTTC.

The chain links TRBV20-1 to TRBJ2-7; the D gene is possibly TRBD2 (5 bases). The CDR3 loop spans 9 amino acids. Germline-derived CDR1 and CDR2 are DFQATT and SNEGSKA (reference sequence). V was trimmed by 6 bases and J by 7 bases, leaving 7 bases between them. CDR3 protein: CSAPGEQYF. The CDR3 DNA sequence: TGCAGTGCGCCGGGGGAGCAGTACTTC.

This rearrangement joins TRBV27 to TRBJ2-7; D may be TRBD2 (6 bases). The V gene lost 0 bases and the J gene lost 2 bases, with 17 bases spanning the gap. Germline values: CDR1 MNHEY, CDR2 SMNVEV (reference sequence). The CDR3 has 17 residues. The CDR3 loop is CASSLSPDGGPPYEQYF. The CDR3 DNA sequence: TGTGCCAGCAGTTTATCCCCCGACGGGGGACCGCCCTACGAGCAGTACTTC.

This clone was seen only a few times. The chain links TRBV4-3 to TRBJ2-2, with 7 bases that match TRBD1. Per germline, CDR1 LGHNA and CDR2 YSLEER. The CDR3 is made up of 16 amino acids. Trimming at V came to 3 bases and at J to 4 bases, leaving 8 bases not matched to a gene. CDR3 in amino acids: CASSQSPGTVTGELFF. The CDR3 bases are TGCGCCAGCAGCCAGTCCCCCGGGACAGTCACCGGGGAGCTGTTTTTT.

This clone came up a few times. The rearrangement uses TRBV27 and TRBJ2-7; D perhaps matches TRBD2 (5 bases). From germline, CDR1 is MNHEY and CDR2 SMNVEV (reference sequence). V gave up 2 bases and J gave up 1 base, with 18 bases separating them. The length of the CDR3 is 17 residues. The chain's CDR3 is CASSLRRGGVLSYEQYF. DNA for the CDR3: TGTGCCAGCAGTTTAAGACGGGGTGGGGTCCTATCCTACGAGCAGTACTTC.

This clone occurred once. The chain employs TRBV28 and TRBJ2-1; 7 bases line up with TRBD1. V was clipped by 6 bases and J by 7 bases; unmatched bases: 18. Germline loops: CDR1 MDHEN, CDR2 SYDVKM. The CDR3 extends over 17 amino acids. The CDR3 bases are TGTGCCAGCAGCCGTAAAAGACAGGGTAGGGTTTGTAATGAGCAGTTCTTC. Its translation: CASSRKRQGRVCNEQFF.

The chain combines TRBV2 with TRBJ1-2; TRBD1 might be the D (6 bases). Germline lookup yields CDR1 SNHLY and CDR2 FYNNEI. The CDR3 spans 13 residues. Trimming stripped 3 bases from V and 3 bases from J, with 8 bases between. CDR3 region: CASSDHRDYGYTF. For the CDR3, the DNA is TGTGCCAGCAGTGACCACAGGGACTATGGCTACACCTTC.

The V gene is TRBV5-1, the J gene TRBJ2-5; a weak D match, TRBD2 (6 bases). From germline, CDR1 is SGHRS and CDR2 YFSETQ. Between the trimmed V and J ends, which lost 4 bases and 3 bases, there was a span of 16 bases. This CDR3 contains 15 residues. The CDR3 sequence is CASSPGRTLKETQYF. DNA of the CDR3: TGCGCCAGCAGCCCCGGGAGAACCCTCAAAGAGACCCAGTACTTC.

V is TRBV10-2 and J is TRBJ2-7, with 7 bases matching TRBD1. From germline, CDR1 is WSHSY and CDR2 SAAADI. The junction had 13 bases not matched to a gene; V was cut back by 8 bases and J by 0 bases. CDR3 size: 16 residues. The chain's CDR3 is CASSLRTQGSSYEQYF. CDR3 nucleotides: TGCGCCAGCTCCTTGCGGACACAGGGGTCCTCCTACGAGCAGTACTTC.

This chain connects TRBV4-3 to TRBJ2-3; TRBD2 aligns across 10 bases. Germline loops: CDR1 LGHNA, CDR2 YSLEER. The CDR3 length is 17 residues. J gave up 2 bases and V 3 bases, and 8 bases lay outside the gene matches. The CDR3 DNA is TGCGCCAGCAGCCATTTCCGGACTAGCGGTTTCACAGATACGCAGTATTTT. It yields the protein CASSHFRTSGFTDTQYF.

This chain connects TRBV7-9 to TRBJ1-2; D is unclear. Germline CDR1 is SEHNR and CDR2 is FQNEAQ (reference sequence). The CDR3 extends over 15 amino acids. V lost 6 bases, J lost 4 bases, and 18 bases lay in between. CDR3: CASSFFYEGRYGYTF. CDR3 DNA: TGTGCCAGCAGTTTTTTTTATGAGGGTCGCTATGGCTACACCTTC. The full variable domain, completed using reference TRBV7-9 and TRBJ1-2, is DTGVSQNPRHKITKRGQNVTFRCDPISEHNRLYWYRQTLGQGPEFLTYFQNEAQLEKSRLLSDRFSAERPKGSFSTLEIQRTEQGDSAMYLCASSFFYEGRYGYTFGSGTRLTVV.

This chain connects TRBV30 to TRBJ2-3; 8 bases fit TRBD1. Germline CDR1 reads GTSNPN; CDR2 reads SVGIG (reference sequence). With V trimmed by 2 bases and J by 6 bases, 13 bases remained unmatched. The CDR3 length is 16 residues. For the CDR3, the DNA is TGTGCCTGGAGTCCCCCCGGGACAGGAGGGATTGATACGCAGTATTTT. Residues: CAWSPPGTGGIDTQYF.

The chain combines TRBV14 with TRBJ2-7; a possible D gene is TRBD2 (6 bases). Germline CDR1 SGHDN, CDR2 FVKESK. V was shortened by 5 bases and J by 2 bases, with 16 bases between the two germline ends. CDR3 length equals 15 residues. CDR3 protein: CASSCSPRTTYEQYF. Written as DNA, the CDR3 is TGTGCCAGCAGCTGCAGCCCTAGGACTACCTACGAGCAGTACTTC.

Concerning this clone: The sample holds other DNA sequences that translate to the same CDR3. The CDR3 nucleotides are TGTGCCAGCAGCTTAGCGGGAGGGTCAGATACGCAGTATTTT. This translates into CASSLAGGSDTQYF. The genes are TRBV7-9 and TRBJ2-3, with 7 nucleotides matching TRBD2. This CDR3 is 14 amino acids long. J was trimmed by 4 bases and V by 0 bases; bases with no gene match: 1. Germline values: CDR1 SEHNR, CDR2 FQNEAQ (reference sequence).

The V call is TRBV9, the J call TRBJ2-1; TRBD2 matches 7 bases. There are 15 residues in the CDR3. Trimming took 3 bases from V and 3 from J; bases not matched to a gene: 6. Germline V lookup: CDR1 SGDLS, CDR2 YYNGEE. In nucleotides, the CDR3 is TGTGCCAGCAGCGCCGGGGAGGGAAACTACAATGAGCAGTTCTTC. It codes for CASSAGEGNYNEQFF.

This clone occurred a few times. The chain uses TRBV27 and TRBJ2-1; TRBD2 is a possible D gene (6 bases). The CDR3 is 16 residues long. The germline V and J ends were trimmed by 0 bases and 9 bases, with 18 bases remaining between them. The germline V gene has CDR1 MNHEY and CDR2 SMNVEV (reference sequence). CDR3 protein: CASSLSPSAGFPEQFF. Written as DNA, the CDR3 is TGTGCCAGCAGTTTATCTCCTAGCGCGGGGTTTCCTGAGCAGTTCTTC.

The rearrangement joins TRBV4-1 to TRBJ1-3; D possibly corresponds to TRBD1 (5 bases). Germline loops: CDR1 MGHRA, CDR2 YSYEKL. The CDR3 extends over 16 amino acids. The germline V and J ends were trimmed by 2 bases and 0 bases, with 11 bases remaining between them. Here the CDR3 DNA reads TGCGCCAGCAGCCAAACGGGGGACTACTCTGGAAACACCATATATTTT. This encodes CASSQTGDYSGNTIYF.

The chain joins TRBV15 to TRBJ1-2; 9 bases are a match to TRBD1. The length of the CDR3 is 16 residues. V was clipped by 7 bases and J by 4 bases; unmatched bases: 13. Per germline, CDR1 LNHNV and CDR2 YYDKDF (reference sequence). CDR3 DNA sequence: TGTGCCACCACCTGGGACAGGGCCACCCGCGGCTATGGCTACACCTTC. Its translation is CATTWDRATRGYGYTF. Filled out from reference TRBV15 and TRBJ1-2, the complete variable domain reads DAMVIQNPRYQVTQFGKPVTLSCSQTLNHNVMYWYQQKSSQAPKLLFHYYDKDFNNEADTPDNFQSRRPNTSFCFLDIRSPGLGDTAMYLCATTWDRATRGYGYTFGSGTRLTVV.

This chain links TRBV27 with TRBJ1-5; 10 bases are a match to TRBD1. The CDR3 spans 15 residues. The V and J ends lost 6 bases and 7 bases, in that order; junction bases with no gene match: 9. Per the germline V gene, CDR1 is MNHEY and CDR2 is SMNVEV (reference sequence). CDR3 sequence (DNA): TGTGCCAGCAGAGCCGGGACAGGGGTTGGACAGCCCCAGCATTTT. Residues: CASRAGTGVGQPQHF.

The J gene is TRBJ1-1, the V gene TRBV28; D gene uncertain. Per the germline V gene, CDR1 is MDHEN and CDR2 is SYDVKM. The germline V and J ends were trimmed by 7 bases and 1 base, with 7 bases remaining between them. The CDR3 totals 12 residues. CDR3 amino acids: CASKRTNTEAFF. For the CDR3, the DNA is TGTGCCAGCAAGCGGACGAACACTGAAGCTTTCTTT.

This chain links TRBV7-8 with TRBJ1-3; TRBD1 agrees at 11 bases. J gave up 6 bases and V 1 base, and 5 bases lay outside the gene matches. Germline lookup yields CDR1 SGHVS and CDR2 FQNEAQ. CDR3 length: 16 amino acids. The CDR3 nucleotides are TGTGCCAGCAGCTTAGGTGGGACAGGGGGAGAAAACACCATATATTTT. Translating it yields CASSLGGTGGENTIYF.